The T cell receptor (beta chain) under discussion was sequenced for a study of radiation and T cells in renal cell carcinoma. Findings and caveats of the study: From baseline, blood top tumor clonotypes peaked at 2 weeks post-radiation. Baseline intratumoral clonotype presence is unknown without pretreatment biopsies.

Points on this clone: Antigen specificity is unknown.

Only in-frame clones appear in the TCRdb table, and some are missing; sequencing was by immunoSEQ multiplex PCR. In the table there are 30,000 to 40,000 clones, about 85% of which are singletons. Time point of the sample: blood 4 weeks post-SBRT, at nephrectomy. The treatment denotes: 15 Gy SBRT to primary tumor, nephrectomy 4 weeks later. Nephrectomy followed 15 Gy stereotactic body radiation by 4 weeks. This renal cell carcinoma was of the clear cell type. Material: blood, obtained from a patient whose treatment included radiotherapy and nephrectomy. This receptor was taken from a man aged 55 to 70 with renal cell carcinoma.

CDR3 DNA sequence: TGTGCCAGCAGTCCTACGGTGGGGGGTAACTATGGCTACACCTTC. Translating it yields CASSPTVGGNYGYTF. The J gene is TRBJ1-2, the V gene TRBV7-9; TRBD1 might be the D (5 bases). There are 15 residues in the CDR3. Trimming stripped 6 bases from V and 1 base from J, with 15 bases between. Germline V gene lookup returns CDR1 SEHNR and CDR2 FQNEAQ (reference sequence).